Here is one T cell receptor beta chain with its context. Its antigen is undetermined. There are 15 residues in the CDR3. CDR1 and CDR2 from the germline V gene are LNHDA and SQIVND (reference sequence). Trimming took off 1 base at V and 2 bases at J, with 11 bases between the two ends. This sample stems from a study of T cell responses to AZD1222 COVID-19 vaccine. Study-level results: After two AZD1222 doses, spike-specific TCR breadth and depth rose versus day 0. The donor group comprised mostly white British people and more females; the analysis possibly underestimated clonal diversity.

The table came from immunoSEQ multiplex PCR; TCRdb's copy has only in-frame clones and leaves some out. The data show over 100,000 clones, about 90% seen once. This sequence originates from an adult in good health. V is TRBV19 and J is TRBJ2-5; tentatively, D is TRBD2 (5 bases). The sequenced sample was peripheral blood, obtained on day 0 of AZD1222 vaccination. The CDR3 DNA is TGTGCCAGTAGTATAGCTGCGGGCAGACAAGAGACCCAGTACTTC. It specifies CASSIAAGRQETQYF.